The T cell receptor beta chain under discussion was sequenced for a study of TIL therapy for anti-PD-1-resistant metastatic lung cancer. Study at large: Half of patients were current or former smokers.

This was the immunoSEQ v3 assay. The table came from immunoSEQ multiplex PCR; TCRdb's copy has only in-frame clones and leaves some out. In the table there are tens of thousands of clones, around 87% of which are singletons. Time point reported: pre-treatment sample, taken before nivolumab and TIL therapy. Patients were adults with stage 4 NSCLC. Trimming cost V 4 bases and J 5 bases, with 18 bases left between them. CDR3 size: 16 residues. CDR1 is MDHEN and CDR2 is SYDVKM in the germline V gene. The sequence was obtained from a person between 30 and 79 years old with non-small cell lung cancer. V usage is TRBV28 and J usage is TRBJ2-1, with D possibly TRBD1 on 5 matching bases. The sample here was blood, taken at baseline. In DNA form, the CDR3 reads TGTGCCAGCAGTTCCCTCTATGTCCTGGGGCACAATGAGCAGTTCTTC. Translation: CASSSLYVLGHNEQFF.